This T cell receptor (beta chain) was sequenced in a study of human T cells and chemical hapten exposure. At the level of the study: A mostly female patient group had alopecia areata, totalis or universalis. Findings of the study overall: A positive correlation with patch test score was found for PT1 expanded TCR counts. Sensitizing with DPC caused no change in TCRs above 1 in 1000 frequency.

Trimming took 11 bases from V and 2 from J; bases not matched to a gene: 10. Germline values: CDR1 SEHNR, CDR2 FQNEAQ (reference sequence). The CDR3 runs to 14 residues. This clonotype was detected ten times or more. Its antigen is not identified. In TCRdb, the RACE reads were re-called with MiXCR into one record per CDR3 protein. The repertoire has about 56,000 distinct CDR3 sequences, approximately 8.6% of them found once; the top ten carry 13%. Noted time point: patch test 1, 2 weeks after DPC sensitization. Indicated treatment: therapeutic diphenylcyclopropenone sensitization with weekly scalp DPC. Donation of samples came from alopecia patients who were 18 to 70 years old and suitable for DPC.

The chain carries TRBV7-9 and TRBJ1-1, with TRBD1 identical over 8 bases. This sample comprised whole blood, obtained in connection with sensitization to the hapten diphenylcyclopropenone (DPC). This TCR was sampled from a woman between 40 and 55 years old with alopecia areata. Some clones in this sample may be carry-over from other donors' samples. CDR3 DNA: TGTGCCGGGAGAGAAGCAGGGGGCAACACTGAAGCTTTCTTT. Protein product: CAGREAGGNTEAFF. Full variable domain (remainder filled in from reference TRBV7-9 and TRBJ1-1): DTGVSQNPRHKITKRGQNVTFRCDPISEHNRLYWYRQTLGQGPEFLTYFQNEAQLEKSRLLSDRFSAERPKGSFSTLEIQRTEQGDSAMYLCAGREAGGNTEAFFGQGTRLTVV.